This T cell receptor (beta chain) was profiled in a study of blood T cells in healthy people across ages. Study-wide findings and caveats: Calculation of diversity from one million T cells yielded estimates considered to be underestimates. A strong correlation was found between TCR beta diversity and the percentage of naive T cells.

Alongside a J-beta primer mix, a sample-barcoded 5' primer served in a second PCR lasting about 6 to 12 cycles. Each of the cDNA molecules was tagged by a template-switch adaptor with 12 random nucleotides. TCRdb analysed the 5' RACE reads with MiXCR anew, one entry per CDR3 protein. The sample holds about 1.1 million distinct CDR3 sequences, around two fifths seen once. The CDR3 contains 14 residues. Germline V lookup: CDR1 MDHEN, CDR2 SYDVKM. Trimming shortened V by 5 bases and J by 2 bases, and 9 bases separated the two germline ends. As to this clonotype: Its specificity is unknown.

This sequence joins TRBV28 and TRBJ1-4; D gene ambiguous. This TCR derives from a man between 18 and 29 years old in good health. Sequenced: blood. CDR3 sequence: CASSGVRTNEKLFF. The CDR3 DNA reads TGTGCCAGCAGTGGGGTTCGCACTAATGAAAAACTGTTTTTT.